A selection of T cell receptor beta chains follows, all from one sample in a study of cytomegalovirus exposure and HLA in healthy donors. The data were produced by immunoSEQ multiplex PCR, yet TCRdb's version contains in-frame clones alone and is incomplete. The data show 140,000 to 150,000 clones, less than 95% seen once. What was sequenced was PBMCs. Receptors originate from a man aged 18-30 years in good health and CMV-seropositive. Both conserved end residues are part of each CDR3.

V gene: TRBV2; CDR3 protein: CASRTLGTGFHEQYF
V gene: TRBV7-9; CDR3 protein: CASSPTDSGNTIYF
V gene: TRBV13; CDR3 protein: CASGGLDTGELFF
V gene: TRBV5-1; CDR3 protein: CASSPERGGDEQFF
V gene: TRBV4-2; CDR3 protein: CASSQVQRASVASSYNEQFF
V gene: TRBV27; CDR3 protein: CASSYREGYTEAFF
V gene: TRBV5-1; CDR3 protein: CASSLAQITDTQYF
V gene: TRBV7-9; CDR3 protein: CASSLAGGDEQFF
V gene: TRBV29-1; CDR3 protein: CSPGPGYEQYF
V gene: TRBV5-1; CDR3 protein: CASRDWAYTDTQYF
V gene: TRBV4-1; CDR3 protein: CASSLNRVQPQHF